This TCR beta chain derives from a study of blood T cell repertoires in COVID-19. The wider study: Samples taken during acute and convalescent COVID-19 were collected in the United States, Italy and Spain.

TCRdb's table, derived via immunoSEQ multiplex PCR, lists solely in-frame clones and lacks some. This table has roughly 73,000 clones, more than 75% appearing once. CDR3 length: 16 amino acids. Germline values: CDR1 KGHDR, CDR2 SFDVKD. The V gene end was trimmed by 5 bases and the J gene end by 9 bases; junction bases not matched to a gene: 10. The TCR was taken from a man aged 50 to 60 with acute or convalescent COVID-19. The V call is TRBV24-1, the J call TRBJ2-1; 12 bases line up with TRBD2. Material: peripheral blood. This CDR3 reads CATSAPSGGARTEQFF. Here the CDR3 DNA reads TGTGCCACCAGTGCTCCTAGCGGGGGGGCCAGGACTGAGCAGTTCTTC.